This TCR beta chain was profiled in a study of T cells in Graves' hyperthyroidism and ophthalmopathy. Points from the study as a whole: With a median lead of 6.5 months before onset, the model predicted ophthalmopathy. Blood also showed most of the thyroid clonotypes that were expanded above 0.001.

Per the germline V gene, CDR1 is SGHTA and CDR2 is FQGNSA. The length of the CDR3 is 16 residues. To note about this clonotype: Its antigen is not identified. At one boundary the junction diverges from the germline segment, which might be a read error.

TCR beta CDR3 sequences were amplified from RNA transcripts. Initially, a first-round RT-PCR of the TCR CDR3 employed the HTBI primer set. MiXCR, applied by TCRdb to the multiplex PCR reads, yields one record per CDR3 protein. The table has 450,000 to 700,000 distinct CDR3 sequences, roughly 46% seen once. Those with hyperthyroidism were 18 to 65 years old, newly diagnosed, and ill for under 2 months. The chain links TRBV7-2 to TRBJ2-7, with 8 bases identical to TRBD2. The end of the DNA aligns better with TRBJ2-1, so the J call may be wrong. The clonotype originates from a woman between 18 and 29 years old with Graves' hyperthyroidism. The sequencing sample was made of peripheral blood or thyroid tissue (not recorded which). Written as DNA, the CDR3 is TGTGCCGGCAGCTTACCCCCGGGGGGGACCTACAATGAGCAGTTCTTC. This gives the protein CAGSLPPGGTYNEQFF.